This T cell receptor beta chain derives from a study of cytomegalovirus exposure and HLA in healthy donors. Germline V gene sequence: CDR1 LNHNV, CDR2 YYDKDF (reference sequence). The CDR3 is 13 amino acids. The V and J ends lost 5 bases and 4 bases respectively, with 9 bases between them. The study's findings and limits: There were reportedly fewer N-insertions in an Asian-associated ancestry cluster than the roughly 670-donor mean, in a later analysis. As a later analysis revealed, the rate of TCR association differed by HLA locus, with DRB1 most and HLA-C fewest. Some segments of the V type, notably TRBV6-2 and TRBV6-3, were excluded as indistinguishable. TCR beta V- and J-gene trimming was later associated with a missense DCLRE1C variant.

The study ran its PCR with 60 Vbeta and 13 Jbeta primers. TCRdb keeps only in-frame clones here, not all; method: immunoSEQ multiplex PCR. The table shows around 150,000 clones, with approximately 82% occurring only once. As to this clone: The antigen is unknown.

Specimen: PBMCs. The origin of this receptor is a man aged 18-30 years in good health and CMV-seropositive. The gene calls are TRBV15 and TRBJ2-1; tentatively, D is TRBD2 (5 bases). CDR3 sequence reads: CATSSGLYNEQFF. The CDR3 coding sequence is TGTGCCACCAGCTCCGGACTTTACAATGAGCAGTTCTTC.